The clone carrying this T cell receptor (beta chain) has just a few counts. Its antigen is currently unknown. This entry is derived from a study of regulatory T cells in long-lasting Graves disease. Noted time point: newly diagnosed GD, antithyroid drugs for less than 3 months. From RNA extracted from PBMCs, the TCR library was made. Relying on iRepertoire HTBI primers and Arm-PCR of CDR3 regions, the team built TCR beta libraries. From the multiplex PCR reads, TCRdb called clonotypes with MiXCR, one entry per CDR3 protein. The sample includes over 300,000 distinct CDR3 sequences, about 16% seen only once; the top ten take 20% to 25%. The CDR3 totals 16 residues. V shed 3 bases and J shed 3 bases, with 16 bases lying between them. The germline CDR1 and CDR2 sequences are SGHRS and YFSETQ. The study's findings and limits: Newly diagnosed Graves' patients exceeded persistent ones in TCR diversity.

The chain links TRBV5-1 to TRBJ1-5, with TRBD1 as a possible D gene (5 bases). The clonotype originates from a female donor with Graves disease. Sequencing was performed on peripheral blood mononuclear cells (PBMCs), taken at new diagnosis, from a patient treated with antithyroid drugs. CDR3 loop: CASSSPRGLNNQPQHF. The DNA for the CDR3 is TGCGCCAGCAGCTCGCCACGGGGGTTGAACAATCAGCCCCAGCATTTT.